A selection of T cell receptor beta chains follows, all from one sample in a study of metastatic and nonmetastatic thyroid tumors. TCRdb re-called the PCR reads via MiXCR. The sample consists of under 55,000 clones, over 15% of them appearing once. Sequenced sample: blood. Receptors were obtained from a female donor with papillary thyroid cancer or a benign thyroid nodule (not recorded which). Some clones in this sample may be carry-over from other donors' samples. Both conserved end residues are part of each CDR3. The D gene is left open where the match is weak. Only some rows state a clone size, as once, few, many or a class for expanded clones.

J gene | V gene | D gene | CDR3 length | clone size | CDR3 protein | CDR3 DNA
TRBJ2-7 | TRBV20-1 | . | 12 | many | CSAQASSYEQYF | TGCAGTGCCCAGGCTAGCTCCTACGAGCAGTACTTC
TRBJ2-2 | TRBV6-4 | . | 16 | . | CASSSPRQTNTWELFF | TGTGCCAGCAGTAGTCCCCGACAAACTAACACCTGGGAGCTGTTTTTT
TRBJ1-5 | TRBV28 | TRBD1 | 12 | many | CASDRVQQPQHF | TGTGCCAGCGACAGGGTGCAACAGCCCCAGCATTTT
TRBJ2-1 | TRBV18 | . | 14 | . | CASSPLRSYNEQFF | TGTGCCAGCTCACCACTACGCTCCTACAATGAGCAGTTCTTC
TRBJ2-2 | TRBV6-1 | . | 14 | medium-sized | CASRTNSNTGELFF | TGTGCCAGCAGGACAAATTCGAACACCGGGGAGCTGTTTTTT
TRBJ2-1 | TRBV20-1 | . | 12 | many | CSAKYGGNEQFF | TGCAGTGCCAAATACGGCGGGAATGAGCAGTTCTTC
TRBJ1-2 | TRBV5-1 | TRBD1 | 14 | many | CASSLEGQGSGYTF | TGCGCCAGCAGCTTGGAGGGACAGGGGTCTGGCTACACCTTC
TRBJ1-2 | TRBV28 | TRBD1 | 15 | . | CASEEEQGALVGYTF | TGTGCCAGCGAAGAAGAGCAGGGGGCGCTGGTTGGCTACACCTTC
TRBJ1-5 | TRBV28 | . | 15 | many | CASRKYRTSNQPQHF | TGTGCCAGCAGGAAATACAGGACTAGCAATCAGCCCCAGCATTTT
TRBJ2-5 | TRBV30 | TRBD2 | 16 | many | CAWGSGLAGGSETQYF | TGTGCCTGGGGATCGGGACTAGCGGGAGGATCAGAGACCCAGTACTTC
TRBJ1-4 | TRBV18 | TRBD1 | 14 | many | CASSRQGSNEKLFF | TGTGCCAGCTCACGACAGGGCTCTAATGAAAAACTGTTTTTT
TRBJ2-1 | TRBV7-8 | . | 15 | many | CASSLIGSSDNEQFF | TGTGCCAGCAGCTTAATAGGGAGCTCCGACAATGAGCAGTTCTTC
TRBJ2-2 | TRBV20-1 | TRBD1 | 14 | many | CSAPGQGTVGELFF | TGCAGTGCTCCGGGACAGGGAACAGTCGGGGAGCTGTTTTTT
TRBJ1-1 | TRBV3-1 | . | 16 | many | CASSRRIRAGHTEAFF | TGTGCCAGCAGCCGAAGGATCCGGGCAGGCCACACTGAAGCTTTCTTT
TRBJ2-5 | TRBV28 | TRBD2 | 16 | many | CASSYRLAGNAETQYF | TGTGCCAGCAGTTACAGACTAGCGGGAAATGCAGAGACCCAGTACTTC
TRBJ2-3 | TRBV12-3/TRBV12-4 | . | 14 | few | CASIFDRYGDTQYF | TGTGCCAGCATTTTTGACAGGTACGGAGATACGCAGTATTTT
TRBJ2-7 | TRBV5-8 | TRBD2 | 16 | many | CAGSKRGTSGAYEQYF | TGTGCCGGATCGAAACGGGGGACTAGCGGTGCCTACGAGCAGTACTTC
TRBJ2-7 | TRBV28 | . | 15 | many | CASSLAYTGSSGQYF | TGTGCCAGCAGTTTAGCCTACACGGGTTCCTCTGGGCAGTACTTC
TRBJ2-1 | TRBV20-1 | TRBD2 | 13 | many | CSASPPSGRGEFF | TGCAGTGCTAGTCCCCCTAGCGGGAGGGGGGAGTTCTTC
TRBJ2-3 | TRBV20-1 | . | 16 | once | CSSDASPVLGTDTQYF | TGCAGTTCCGACGCGTCGCCCGTACTAGGCACAGATACGCAGTATTTT
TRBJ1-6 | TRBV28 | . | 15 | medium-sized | CASTPGAGENSPLHF | TGTGCCAGCACCCCTGGGGCGGGGGAGAATTCACCCCTCCACTTT
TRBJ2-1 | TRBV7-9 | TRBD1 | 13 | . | CASSYGTVNEQFF | TGTGCCAGCAGCTATGGGACAGTCAACGAGCAGTTCTTC
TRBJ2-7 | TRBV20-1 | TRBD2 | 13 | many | CSAPLAGVGEQYF | TGCAGTGCTCCCCTAGCGGGAGTGGGGGAGCAGTACTTC
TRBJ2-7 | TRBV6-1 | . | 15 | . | CASSISGHPTYEQYF | TGTGCCAGCAGTATTTCGGGACACCCCACCTACGAGCAGTACTTC
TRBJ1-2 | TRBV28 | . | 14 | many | CASRPDSLIRDKSF | TGTGCCAGCAGGCCGGACAGTTTAATCCGGGACAAGTCCTTC
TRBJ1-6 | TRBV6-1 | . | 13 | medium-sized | CASRYRTNSPLHF | TGTGCCAGCAGATACAGGACTAATTCACCCCTCCACTTT
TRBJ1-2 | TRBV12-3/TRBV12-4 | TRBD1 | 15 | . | CASSPRDRVSDGYTF | TGTGCCAGCAGTCCTAGGGACAGGGTGTCCGATGGCTACACCTTC
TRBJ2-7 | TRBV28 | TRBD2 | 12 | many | CASRGGIHEQYF | TGTGCCAGCAGGGGGGGGATCCACGAGCAGTACTTC
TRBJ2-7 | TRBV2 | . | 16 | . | CASSGQTGKPIYEQYF | TGTGCCAGCAGTGGTCAAACGGGGAAACCCATCTACGAGCAGTACTTC
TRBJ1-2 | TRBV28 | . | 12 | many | CASSLVQGGYTF | TGTGCCAGCAGCCTAGTACAGGGTGGCTACACCTTC
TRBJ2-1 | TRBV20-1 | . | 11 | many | CSALGGNEQFF | TGCAGTGCACTTGGGGGCAATGAGCAGTTCTTC
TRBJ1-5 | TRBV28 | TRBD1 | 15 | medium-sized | CASSSGTGETQPQHF | TGTGCCAGCAGTTCCGGGACAGGGGAAACTCAGCCCCAGCATTTT
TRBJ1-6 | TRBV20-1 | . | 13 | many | CSASPGIYSPLHF | TGCAGTGCTAGCCCCGGGATTTATTCACCCCTCCACTTT
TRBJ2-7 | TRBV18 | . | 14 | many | CASSPGGGSYEQYF | TGTGCCAGCTCACCTGGTGGGGGATCCTACGAGCAGTACTTC
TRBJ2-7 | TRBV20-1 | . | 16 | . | CSARDRGAGRGYEQYF | TGCAGTGCTAGAGATAGGGGGGCTGGTAGGGGGTACGAGCAGTACTTC
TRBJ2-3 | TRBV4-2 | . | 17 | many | CASSPDNTSPPTDTQYF | TGTGCCAGCAGCCCGGATAATACTAGTCCCCCCACGGATACGCAGTATTTT
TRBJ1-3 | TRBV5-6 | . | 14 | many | CASSLSRAGNTIYF | TGTGCCAGCAGCTTGAGTCGGGCTGGAAACACCATATATTTT
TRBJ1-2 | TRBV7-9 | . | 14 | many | CASSLFPGYDGYTF | TGTGCCAGCAGCTTGTTTCCAGGTTATGATGGCTACACCTTC